This TCR beta chain stems from a study of radiotherapy plus CTLA-4 blockade in lung cancer. Across the whole study: Disease control reached approximately 30%, with objective responses in over 15%.

Study-wide findings and caveats: Reported findings show early blood T cell clone dynamics, with interferon-beta, best predicted response. Radiotherapy was combined with ipilimumab, and tumor-derived TCR clones then expanded in blood.

A remark on this clone: Its specificity is not known.

The table came from immunoSEQ multiplex PCR; TCRdb's copy has only in-frame clones and leaves some out. Of around 70,000 clones listed, roughly 87% are singletons. Sample: peripheral blood, taken from a patient treated with radiotherapy plus ipilimumab. The origin of this receptor is a human donor with non-small cell lung cancer that progressed on radiotherapy plus ipilimumab.

This CDR3 reads CASSFSSGGYEQYF. The CDR3 DNA sequence: TGTGCCAGCAGCTTCTCTAGCGGGGGCTACGAGCAGTACTTC. This chain connects TRBV7-2 to TRBJ2-7, with 10 bases lining up with TRBD2. Germline CDR1 and CDR2: SGHTA and FQGNSA. The CDR3 is 14 amino acids. Trimming removed 3 bases from V and 3 bases from J; junction bases left unmatched: 2.